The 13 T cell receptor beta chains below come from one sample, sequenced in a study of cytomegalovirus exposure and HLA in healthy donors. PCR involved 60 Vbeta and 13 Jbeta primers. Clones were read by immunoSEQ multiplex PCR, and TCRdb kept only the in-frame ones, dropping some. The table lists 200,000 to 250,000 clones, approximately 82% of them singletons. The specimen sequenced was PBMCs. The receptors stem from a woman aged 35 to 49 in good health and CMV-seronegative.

CDR3 coding DNA: TGTGCCAGCAGCTTGAAACTCACTGAAGCTTTCTTT. Translation gives CASSLKLTEAFF. The chain joins TRBV7-9 to TRBJ1-1; no definite D call. The V end was cut by 3 bases, the J end by 4 bases, with 6 bases between. The CDR3 has 12 amino acids. The V gene's germline CDR1 is SEHNR and CDR2 FQNEAQ (reference sequence).

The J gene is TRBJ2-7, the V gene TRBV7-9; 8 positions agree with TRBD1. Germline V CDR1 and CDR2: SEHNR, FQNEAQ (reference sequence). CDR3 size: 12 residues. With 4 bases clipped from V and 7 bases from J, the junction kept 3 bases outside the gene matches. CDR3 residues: CASSSDRAEQYF. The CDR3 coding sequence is TGTGCCAGCAGCTCGGACAGGGCTGAGCAGTACTTC.

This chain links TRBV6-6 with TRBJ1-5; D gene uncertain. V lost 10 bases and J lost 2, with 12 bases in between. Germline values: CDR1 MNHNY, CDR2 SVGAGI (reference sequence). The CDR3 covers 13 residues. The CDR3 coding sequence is TGTGCCACCCATCTCGGGGGCAATCAGCCCCAGCATTTT. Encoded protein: CATHLGGNQPQHF.

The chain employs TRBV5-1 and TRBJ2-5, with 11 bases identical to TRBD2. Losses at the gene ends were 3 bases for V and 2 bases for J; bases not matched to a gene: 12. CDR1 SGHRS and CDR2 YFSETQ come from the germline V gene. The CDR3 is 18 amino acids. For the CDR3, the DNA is TGCGCCAGCAGCTATCCTAGGGCTAGCGGGGGGATTCAAGAGACCCAGTACTTC. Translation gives CASSYPRASGGIQETQYF.

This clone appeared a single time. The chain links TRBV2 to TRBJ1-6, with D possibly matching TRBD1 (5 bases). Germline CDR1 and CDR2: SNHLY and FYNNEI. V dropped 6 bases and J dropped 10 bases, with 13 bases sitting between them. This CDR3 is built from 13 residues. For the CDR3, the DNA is TGTGCCAGCAGACCCGACAGTGGGTCACCCCTCCACTTT. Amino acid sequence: CASRPDSGSPLHF.

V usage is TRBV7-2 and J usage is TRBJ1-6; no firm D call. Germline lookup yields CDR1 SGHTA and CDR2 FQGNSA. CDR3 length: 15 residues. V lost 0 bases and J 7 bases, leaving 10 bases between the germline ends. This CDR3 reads CASSLAAFTNSPLHF. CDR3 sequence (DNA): TGTGCCAGCAGCTTAGCCGCGTTTACCAATTCACCCCTCCACTTT.

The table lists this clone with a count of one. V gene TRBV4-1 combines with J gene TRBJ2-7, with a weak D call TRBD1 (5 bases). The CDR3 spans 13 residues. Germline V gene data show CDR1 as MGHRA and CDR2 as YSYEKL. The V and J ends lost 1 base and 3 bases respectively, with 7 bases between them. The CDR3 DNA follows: TGCGCCAGCAGCCAAGTCCAGGGCTACGAGCAGTACTTC. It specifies CASSQVQGYEQYF.

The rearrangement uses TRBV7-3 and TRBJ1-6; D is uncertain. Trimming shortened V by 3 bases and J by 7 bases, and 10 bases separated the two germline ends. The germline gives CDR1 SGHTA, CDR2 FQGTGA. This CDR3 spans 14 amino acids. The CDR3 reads CASSLRGSNSPLHF. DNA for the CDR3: TGTGCCAGCAGCTTGCGGGGTTCGAATTCACCCCTCCACTTT.

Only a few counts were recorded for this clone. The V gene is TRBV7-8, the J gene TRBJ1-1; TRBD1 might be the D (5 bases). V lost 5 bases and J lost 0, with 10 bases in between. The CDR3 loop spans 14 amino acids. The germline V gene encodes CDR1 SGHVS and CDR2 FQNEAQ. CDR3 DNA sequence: TGTGCCAGCAGCGAAGGACATGTGAACACTGAAGCTTTCTTT. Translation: CASSEGHVNTEAFF.

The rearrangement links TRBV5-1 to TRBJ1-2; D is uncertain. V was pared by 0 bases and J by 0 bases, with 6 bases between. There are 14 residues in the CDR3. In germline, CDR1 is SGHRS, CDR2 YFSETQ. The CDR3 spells CASSLAGTNYGYTF. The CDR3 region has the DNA TGCGCCAGCAGCTTGGCGGGGACTAACTATGGCTACACCTTC. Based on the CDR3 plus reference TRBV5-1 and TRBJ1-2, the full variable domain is KAGVTQTPRYLIKTRGQQVTLSCSPISGHRSVSWYQQTPGQGLQFLFEYFSETQRNKGNFPGRFSGRQFSNSRSEMNVSTLELGDSALYLCASSLAGTNYGYTFGSGTRLTVV.

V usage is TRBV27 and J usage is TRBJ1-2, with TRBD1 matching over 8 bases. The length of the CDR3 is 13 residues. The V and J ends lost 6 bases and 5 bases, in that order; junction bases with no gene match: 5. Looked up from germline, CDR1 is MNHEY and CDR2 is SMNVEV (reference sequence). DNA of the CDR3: TGTGCCAGCAGGGCGGACAGGGCGTATGGCTACACCTTC. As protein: CASRADRAYGYTF.

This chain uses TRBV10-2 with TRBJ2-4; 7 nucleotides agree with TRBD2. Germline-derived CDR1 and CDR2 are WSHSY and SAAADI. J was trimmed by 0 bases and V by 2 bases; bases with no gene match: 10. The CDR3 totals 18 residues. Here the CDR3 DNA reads TGCGCCAGCAGTGAGGGGGGGACTATCACATTAGCCAAAAACATTCAGTACTTC. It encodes CASSEGGTITLAKNIQYF.

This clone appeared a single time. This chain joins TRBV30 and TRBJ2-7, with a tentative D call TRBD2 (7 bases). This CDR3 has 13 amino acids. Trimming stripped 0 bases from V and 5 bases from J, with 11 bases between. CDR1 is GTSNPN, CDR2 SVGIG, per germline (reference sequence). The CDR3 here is CAWSVRGADEQYF. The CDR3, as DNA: TGTGCCTGGAGTGTACGGGGGGCAGACGAGCAGTACTTC.